This TCR beta chain was sequenced for a study of blood T cell repertoires in COVID-19. The table came from immunoSEQ multiplex PCR; TCRdb's copy has only in-frame clones and leaves some out. The sample includes 400,000 or so clones, around 87% of them seen just once. This CDR3 spans 13 amino acids. The germline V and J ends were trimmed by 6 bases and 3 bases, with 10 bases remaining between them. Germline CDR1 MDHEN, CDR2 SYDVKM. The receptor's source is a man aged 35 to 55 in a cohort exposed to, infected with or recovered from COVID-19 (not recorded which). Source material: PBMCs or T cells enriched from blood (not recorded which). The genes are TRBV28 and TRBJ2-3; a possible D gene is TRBD1 (6 bases). CDR3 sequence (DNA): TGTGCCAGCAGCCTAGACAGGACAGATACGCAGTATTTT. Its translation is CASSLDRTDTQYF.